This paragraph covers one T cell receptor (beta chain) sequence. The sample originates from a study of blood T cell repertoires in COVID-19. Background on the study: COVID-19 samples collected from the United States, Italy and Spain covered acute and convalescent phases. Nucleic acid was either cDNA or gDNA, and it came from T cells, B-cell-depleted T cells, or PBMCs.

Study processing details: Reference gene primer amplification gave nucleated cell count estimates. Here immunoSEQ multiplex PCR was the method, and the copy in TCRdb shows in-frame clones only, minus some. V and J calls and clone size are given by that table; D and trimming were obtained from the DNA. The sample lists 52,000 or so clones; 90% were seen once. Germline loops: CDR1 MNHEY, CDR2 SVGEGT. The CDR3 length is 19 residues. With V trimmed by 0 bases and J by 0 bases, 8 bases remained unmatched. The sequenced material came from peripheral blood. This sequence originates from a man aged 50 to 59 with acute or convalescent COVID-19. The chain combines TRBV6-2 or TRBV6-3 with TRBJ2-2; 9 nucleotides align to TRBD2. The CDR3 DNA sequence: TGTGCCAGCAGTTACTCGAAGGCTAGCGGGAACGCGAACACCGGGGAGCTGTTTTTT. It specifies CASSYSKASGNANTGELFF.